This T cell receptor beta chain was sequenced during a study of blood T cell repertoires in COVID-19. The CDR3 is 16 residues long. The germline V gene has CDR1 SGHRS and CDR2 YFSETQ. The V end lost 3 bases, the J end lost 7 bases, and 20 bases lay between the germline ends. This table comes from immunoSEQ multiplex PCR, and its TCRdb copy is limited to in-frame clones, with some not included. The data hold approximately 150,000 clones, with around 80% observed a single time. Sequenced material: peripheral blood. This chain uses TRBV5-1 with TRBJ2-1; a possible D gene is TRBD2 (6 bases). This sequence originates from a man in his sixties or seventies who had recovered from COVID-19. CDR3 amino acids: CASSSFPGLDSNEQFF. CDR3 DNA sequence: TGCGCCAGCAGCTCGTTCCCGGGACTGGACTCGAATGAGCAGTTCTTC. Full variable domain (missing parts from reference TRBV5-1 and TRBJ2-1): KAGVTQTPRYLIKTRGQQVTLSCSPISGHRSVSWYQQTPGQGLQFLFEYFSETQRNKGNFPGRFSGRQFSNSRSEMNVSTLELGDSALYLCASSSFPGLDSNEQFFGPGTRLTVL.